This passage covers 31 T cell receptor beta chains from one sample sequenced in a study of T cell repertoires in cytomegalovirus infection. TCRdb re-derived calls from the reads in MiXCR, one entry per CDR3 protein. The table lists around 440,000 distinct CDR3 sequences, over 9% of them singletons. Sequencing was done on a sample of PBMCs. These receptors all stem from a human donor in good health (CMV status not recorded). Some clones in this sample may be carry-over from other donors' samples.

This clonotype came up many times. This chain uses TRBV20-1 with TRBJ1-1, with TRBD1 matching 7 bases. CDR3 size: 15 residues. The V segment lost 0 bases and the J segment 1 base; nucleotides outside the gene matches: 5. CDR1 DFQATT and CDR2 SNEGSKA come from the germline V gene (reference sequence). The CDR3 sequence is CSARDQGTANTEAFF. As DNA, the CDR3 is TGCAGTGCTAGAGATCAGGGGACAGCGAACACTGAAGCTTTCTTT.

This clonotype was detected ten times or more. This chain joins TRBV4-1 and TRBJ2-3, with 7 bases that match TRBD2. The CDR3 consists of 20 residues. The V and J ends lost 4 bases and 0 bases, in that order; junction bases with no gene match: 19. Germline V gives CDR1 MGHRA, CDR2 YSYEKL. Here the CDR3 reads CASSLQAPTGLSTSTDTQYF. As DNA, the CDR3 is TGCGCCAGCAGCCTCCAGGCCCCCACGGGACTATCAACTAGCACAGATACGCAGTATTTT.

This chain links TRBV28 with TRBJ1-1, with D perhaps matching TRBD1 (6 bases). The CDR3 loop spans 12 amino acids. Germline V gives CDR1 MDHEN, CDR2 SYDVKM. V was cut by 7 bases and J by 6 bases, with 12 bases left in between. For the CDR3, the DNA is TGTGCCAGCATTTTGACAGGTTCTGAAGCTTTCTTT. It is translated as CASILTGSEAFF.

This clonotype was picked up many times. The V and J genes are TRBV7-2 and TRBJ2-1; D uncertain. This CDR3 spans 13 amino acids. Germline V gives CDR1 SGHTA, CDR2 FQGNSA. Deletions cut 1 base from V and 5 bases from J, with 6 bases between. The CDR3 DNA reads TGTGCCAGCAGCTTAGTTATAGACAATGAGCAGTTCTTC. This gives the protein CASSLVIDNEQFF.

This clonotype appeared many times. This chain uses TRBV7-2 with TRBJ2-2; 9 bases fit TRBD2. CDR1 SGHTA and CDR2 FQGNSA come from the germline V gene. Germline trimming cut 5 bases from V and 1 base from J; bases unmatched to any gene: 8. The CDR3 has 17 amino acids. The CDR3 sequence is CASSPNRGGGNTGELFF. As DNA, the CDR3 is TGTGCCAGCAGCCCAAATCGCGGGGGGGGGAACACCGGGGAGCTGTTTTTT.

This clonotype occurred a few times. The chain joins TRBV19 to TRBJ2-2, with D hard to call. The CDR3 totals 12 residues. Germline-derived CDR1 and CDR2 are LNHDA and SQIVND (reference sequence). V lost 11 bases and J lost 4, with 11 bases in between. The CDR3 here is CAARKITGELFF. The CDR3 region has the DNA TGTGCCGCCCGAAAAATCACCGGGGAGCTGTTTTTT.

This clonotype was counted many times. V is TRBV29-1 and J is TRBJ2-5, with D tentatively TRBD2 (6 bases). The ends were cut back, 5 bases at V and 3 bases at J, with 10 bases in the middle. The V gene's germline CDR1 is SQVTM and CDR2 ANQGSEA. The length of the CDR3 is 12 residues. The chain's CDR3 is CSVRDWKETQYF. The CDR3 DNA sequence: TGCAGCGTTAGGGACTGGAAAGAGACCCAGTACTTC.

This clonotype was recorded at least ten times. CDR3 nucleotides: TGTGCCAGCAGCTTAGAACGTGTGCAGTTCTTC. As protein: CASSLERVQFF. The gene calls are TRBV7-9 and TRBJ2-1; D gene unclear. From germline, CDR1 is SEHNR and CDR2 FQNEAQ (reference sequence). The CDR3 is 11 residues long. V shed 1 base and J shed 12 bases, with 7 bases lying between them.

As concerns this clonotype: This may arise from a read error, as a much more abundant clone is one base away. The V gene is TRBV5-6, the J gene TRBJ2-7; D is possibly TRBD2 (6 bases). The CDR3 length is 14 residues. Looked up from germline, CDR1 is SGHDT and CDR2 is YYEEEE. The CDR3 sequence: CASGLDLGGYEQYF. CDR3 in DNA: TGTGCCAGCGGCTTAGACCTCGGGGGCTACGAGCAGTACTTC. The whole variable domain, filled in from reference TRBV5-6 and TRBJ2-7, reads DAGVTQSPTHLIKTRGQQVTLRCSPKSGHDTVSWYQQALGQGPQFIFQYYEEEERQRGNFPDRFSGHQFPNYSSELNVNALLLGDSALYLCASGLDLGGYEQYFGPGTRLTVT.

This clonotype was seen only a few times. V and J are TRBV10-3 and TRBJ1-2; weak D call: TRBD1 (5 bases). V lost 8 bases and J lost 5, with 21 bases in between. CDR1 is ENHRY and CDR2 is SYGVKD in the germline V gene. There are 15 residues in the CDR3. DNA for the CDR3: TGTGCCATCTCCCGGGGAGGGGAAGGGCTTTATGGCTACACCTTC. This sequence encodes CAISRGGEGLYGYTF.

At least ten counts were recorded for this clonotype. The CDR3 coding sequence is TGTGCCAGCAGACCGGGACTAGCGGTGGAGACCCAGTACTTC. It is translated as CASRPGLAVETQYF. The chain employs TRBV28 and TRBJ2-5, with 11 nucleotides matching TRBD2. This CDR3 has 14 amino acids. CDR1 MDHEN and CDR2 SYDVKM come from the germline V gene. After removal of 6 bases from V and 5 bases from J, the junction contained 5 bases not matched to a gene. Supplemented by reference TRBV28 and TRBJ2-5, the full variable domain reads DVKVTQSSRYLVKRTGEKVFLECVQDMDHENMFWYRQDPGLGLRLIYFSYDVKMKEKGDIPEGYSVSREKKERFSLILESASTNQTSMYLCASRPGLAVETQYFGPGTRLLVL.

This clonotype occurred many times. This sequence joins TRBV19 and TRBJ2-2; 12 bases fit TRBD1. Unmatched junction bases numbered 11, after V lost 6 bases and J lost 3 bases. The CDR3 sequence is 18 residues long. CDR1 and CDR2 from the germline V gene are LNHDA and SQIVND (reference sequence). The CDR3 nucleotides are TGTGCCAGTAGCACCGGGACAGGGGGCTTCTCGTACACCGGGGAGCTGTTTTTT. Translating gives CASSTGTGGFSYTGELFF.

There are many counts of this clonotype. The chain joins TRBV19 to TRBJ2-3, with no clear D. V shed 0 bases and J shed 4 bases, with 11 bases lying between them. This CDR3 is 15 amino acids long. Germline V lookup: CDR1 LNHDA, CDR2 SQIVND (reference sequence). CDR3 nucleotide sequence: TGTGCCAGTAGTATAGATCCGGCAAGAGCAGATACGCAGTATTTT. This gives the protein CASSIDPARADTQYF.

This clonotype was found many times. The chain has TRBV6-1 and TRBJ2-3; 11 nucleotides agree with TRBD1. V gave up 5 bases and J gave up 4 bases; unmatched junction bases: 8. This CDR3 is 16 amino acids long. Germline CDR1 reads MNHNS; CDR2 reads SASEGT. The CDR3 nucleotides are TGTGCCAGCAGTTCGATTCCGGGACAGGGGGCAGATACGCAGTATTTT. Residues: CASSSIPGQGADTQYF.

This clonotype was detected many times. The chain combines TRBV3-1 with TRBJ2-1; TRBD2 agrees at 7 bases. Trimming took 4 bases from V and 5 from J; bases not matched to a gene: 8. Germline V gene sequence: CDR1 LGHDT, CDR2 YNNKEL (reference sequence). The CDR3 has 15 amino acids. The CDR3 DNA follows: TGTGCCAGCAGCCCCGGGGAGGGGATCAACAATGAGCAGTTCTTC. This encodes CASSPGEGINNEQFF.

This clonotype has a handful of counts. CDR3 loop: CASSATGQGTLFF. For the CDR3, the DNA is TGTGCCAGCAGCGCCACAGGTCAGGGAACACTGTTTTTT. The chain employs TRBV5-4 and TRBJ1-4, with D perhaps TRBD1 (5 bases). Germline CDR1 and CDR2: SGHNT and YYREEE (reference sequence). CDR3 size: 13 residues. V gave up 4 bases and J gave up 13 bases, with 17 bases separating them.

This clonotype was picked up many times. Written as DNA, the CDR3 is TGTGCCAGCAGCTCTGGACAGGGAAACACCATATATTTT. Its translation: CASSSGQGNTIYF. This sequence joins TRBV7-3 and TRBJ1-3, with a tentative D call TRBD1 (6 bases). The CDR3 runs 13 residues. V gave up 4 bases and J gave up 4 bases, with 8 bases separating them. CDR1 is SGHTA and CDR2 is FQGTGA in the germline V gene.

V and J are TRBV7-9 and TRBJ1-6; 8 bases line up with TRBD1. There are 15 residues in the CDR3. J was trimmed by 5 bases and V by 5 bases; bases with no gene match: 5. Germline CDR1 reads SEHNR; CDR2 reads FQNEAQ (reference sequence). The CDR3 protein is CASSTRTGNNSPLHF. The CDR3, as DNA: TGTGCCAGCAGCACCCGGACAGGGAATAATTCACCCCTCCACTTT.

V is TRBV5-5 and J is TRBJ2-1; 7 bases align to TRBD1. This CDR3 spans 15 amino acids. Germline V gene lookup returns CDR1 SGHKS and CDR2 YYEKEE (reference sequence). Trimming removed 0 bases from V and 7 bases from J; junction bases left unmatched: 7. This CDR3 is CASSLEGARWNEQFF. The CDR3 bases are TGTGCCAGCAGCTTGGAGGGGGCCCGCTGGAATGAGCAGTTCTTC.

This clonotype was recorded many times. The genes are TRBV4-2 and TRBJ1-2; weak D call: TRBD1 (5 bases). Germline assignment: CDR1 LGHNA and CDR2 YNFKEQ. V was clipped by 5 bases and J by 6 bases, with 22 bases between them. The CDR3 extends over 16 amino acids. The CDR3 loop reads CASSNTELGPSDGYTF. The CDR3 nucleotides read TGTGCCAGCAGCAATACAGAGTTGGGGCCTTCTGATGGCTACACCTTC.

In its sample, this clonotype was seen a few times. The rearrangement joins TRBV6-6 to TRBJ1-1; D remains unclear. Germline V lookup: CDR1 MNHNY, CDR2 SVGAGI (reference sequence). The CDR3 is 16 amino acids. Trimming pared 6 bases from V and 10 bases from J, leaving 27 bases between. In DNA, the CDR3 is TGTGCCAGCAGAAATCCGGGTGTCCCGAGGTATAGTGCAGCTTTCTTT. Its protein is CASRNPGVPRYSAAFF.

The chain couples TRBV27 to TRBJ2-3; D possibly corresponds to TRBD1 (6 bases). This CDR3 has 15 amino acids. Germline lookup yields CDR1 MNHEY and CDR2 SMNVEV (reference sequence). V gave up 5 bases and J gave up 0 bases, with 12 bases separating them. In nucleotides, the CDR3 is TGTGCCAGCAGTGAGAGACAGGTTAGCACAGATACGCAGTATTTT. Amino acids: CASSERQVSTDTQYF.

Ten or more counts support this clonotype. The chain is built from TRBV7-8 and TRBJ1-2; the D gene is possibly TRBD1 (6 bases). The length of the CDR3 is 17 residues. Trimming removed 0 bases from V and 2 bases from J, with 16 bases in between. Per germline, CDR1 SGHVS and CDR2 FQNEAQ. The CDR3: CASSLASSVGGNYGYTF. CDR3 coding DNA: TGTGCCAGCAGCTTAGCTTCAAGTGTAGGGGGGAACTATGGCTACACCTTC.

This clonotype was seen many times. V and J are TRBV20-1 and TRBJ2-1, with no clear D. Per germline, CDR1 DFQATT and CDR2 SNEGSKA (reference sequence). The CDR3 runs 11 residues. Trimming stripped 6 bases from V and 10 bases from J, with 13 bases between. This CDR3 is CSARTDFEQFF. The CDR3 DNA follows: TGCAGTGCCCGAACCGATTTCGAGCAGTTCTTC.

V usage is TRBV5-8 and J usage is TRBJ1-2; D perhaps matches TRBD1 (5 bases). The germline V and J ends were trimmed by 0 bases and 2 bases, with 11 bases remaining between them. The CDR3 has 15 amino acids. Germline-derived CDR1 and CDR2 are SGHTS and YDEGEE. CDR3 sequence (DNA): TGTGCCAGCAGCTTGGTGGTAGGGACCAACTATGGCTACACCTTC. It translates to CASSLVVGTNYGYTF.

The table lists this clonotype with many counts. The chain couples TRBV11-3 to TRBJ2-6; D not resolved. V lost 1 base and J 2 bases, leaving 12 bases between the germline ends. Per the germline V gene, CDR1 is SGHNT and CDR2 is YENEEA. This CDR3 spans 17 amino acids. The CDR3 reads CASSLGPAKPGANVLTF. CDR3 DNA: TGTGCCAGCAGCTTAGGCCCAGCGAAACCTGGGGCCAACGTCCTGACTTTC.

This sequence joins TRBV19 and TRBJ1-4; possible D gene TRBD1, 5 bases. The V end was cut by 5 bases, the J end by 8 bases, with 12 bases between. The CDR3 has 13 residues. Germline loops: CDR1 LNHDA, CDR2 SQIVND (reference sequence). In DNA, the CDR3 is TGTGCCAGTAGTTCGGGGGTACGCGAAAAACTGTTTTTT. Translating it yields CASSSGVREKLFF.

This clonotype has at least ten counts. The chain carries TRBV7-2 and TRBJ1-6; D is unclear. CDR3 length: 14 residues. From germline, CDR1 is SGHTA and CDR2 FQGNSA. The germline V and J ends were trimmed by 5 bases and 10 bases, with 15 bases remaining between them. The CDR3 spells CASSSELLRSPLHF. In nucleotides, the CDR3 is TGTGCCAGCAGCAGCGAGCTCCTACGCTCACCCCTCCACTTT.

The table lists this clonotype with many counts. The chain uses TRBV7-3 and TRBJ2-1; no clear D. The germline V and J ends were trimmed by 5 bases and 7 bases, with 9 bases remaining between them. CDR1 and CDR2 from the germline V gene are SGHTA and FQGTGA. The length of the CDR3 is 12 residues. The CDR3 is CASSPPKNEQFF. CDR3 in DNA: TGTGCCAGCAGCCCGCCGAAGAATGAGCAGTTCTTC.

This clonotype was observed many times. The chain is built from TRBV7-9 and TRBJ2-7; the match to TRBD2 covers 13 bases. V gave up 5 bases and J gave up 4 bases; unmatched junction bases: 8. The CDR3 is made up of 16 amino acids. Germline V gene data show CDR1 as SEHNR and CDR2 as FQNEAQ (reference sequence). The CDR3 here is CASSPRTSGGKYEQYF. The CDR3 DNA follows: TGTGCCAGCAGCCCAAGGACTAGCGGGGGCAAATACGAGCAGTACTTC.

This clonotype was counted ten times or more. CDR3 sequence reads: CASSLGRYQPQHF. DNA of the CDR3: TGTGCCAGCAGCTTAGGGCGCTATCAGCCCCAGCATTTT. The gene calls are TRBV7-9 and TRBJ1-5; D is uncertain. CDR3 length equals 13 residues. Germline-derived CDR1 and CDR2 are SEHNR and FQNEAQ (reference sequence). Trimming stripped 1 base from V and 5 bases from J, with 6 bases between.